This section outlines one TCR beta chain sequence together with its context. This entry belongs to a study of blood T cell repertoires in COVID-19. Study-level background: The United States, Italy and Spain provided the acute and convalescent COVID-19 samples. From T cells, B-cell-depleted T cells, or PBMCs came the material, which was cDNA or gDNA.

The CDR3 is 13 residues long. The V end was cut by 2 bases, the J end by 5 bases, with 12 bases between. Germline V gives CDR1 GTSNPN, CDR2 SVGIG (reference sequence). Original processing methods: Researchers report that nucleated cell counts were estimated from reference gene primer amplification. Data came from immunoSEQ multiplex PCR; TCRdb stores just in-frame clones and leaves some out. V and J calls and clone size follow that table, whereas D and trimming were derived from the DNA. The data hold 200,000 or so clones, with about nine tenths observed a single time. The V gene is TRBV30, the J gene TRBJ2-5; D is possibly TRBD2 (6 bases). The clonotype originates from a woman aged 55 to 70 with acute or convalescent COVID-19. Sequencing used peripheral blood. CDR3 sequence: CAWSWSGVETQYF. CDR3 DNA: TGTGCCTGGAGTTGGTCGGGGGTTGAGACCCAGTACTTC.